A selection of T cell receptor beta chains follows, all from one sample in a study of T cells in localized non-small cell lung cancer. Produced via immunoSEQ multiplex PCR; TCRdb's table is partial and in-frame only. This sample yields about 950 clones, of which approximately 30% are seen a single time; about a sixth belongs to the top ten. The material sequenced was lung tumor tissue, taken before any cancer treatment. These receptors were obtained from a woman aged 18-50 years with stage III lung adenocarcinoma. Both conserved end residues are part of each CDR3. A D gene is named only where the DNA matches it firmly. Clone size appears in some rows only: once, few, many, or a class for an expanded clone.

clone size,J gene,V gene,D gene,CDR3 length,CDR3 DNA,CDR3 protein
NA,TRBJ1-2,TRBV12-5,TRBD1,14,TGTGCTAGTGGTTTGTGGGACAGACGTTATGGCTACACCTTC,CASGLWDRRYGYTF
NA,TRBJ1-4,TRBV6-8,NA,15,TGTGCCAGCAGTTCCTCGCGGGGTCAAAGTGAAAAACTGTTTTTT,CASSSSRGQSEKLFF
large,TRBJ2-3,TRBV6-8,NA,14,TGTGCCAGCAGTTACTCGATTGATGCAGATACGCAGTATTTT,CASSYSIDADTQYF
NA,TRBJ1-1,TRBV16,NA,14,TGTGCCAGCAGCCCACAGGGTGGTGACACTGAAGCTTTCTTT,CASSPQGGDTEAFF
NA,TRBJ1-4,TRBV9,TRBD1,15,TGTGCCAGCAGCCCCCGACAGGGAAGGAATGAAAAACTGTTTTTT,CASSPRQGRNEKLFF
NA,TRBJ2-7,TRBV23-1,NA,14,TGCGCCAGCAGTCTGGGACACTGCTCCTACGAGCAGTACTTC,CASSLGHCSYEQYF
few,TRBJ2-7,TRBV9,TRBD1,12,TGTGCCAGCAGCACGACAGGGTACGAGCAGTACTTC,CASSTTGYEQYF
NA,TRBJ2-5,TRBV6-8,NA,13,TGTGCCATAAGGGTTGGCCTCCAAGAGACCCAGTACTTC,CAIRVGLQETQYF
NA,TRBJ2-1,TRBV29-1,TRBD2,14,TGCAGCGTGGAGACTAGCCGGGTAAGCGATGAGCAGTTCTTC,CSVETSRVSDEQFF
medium-sized,TRBJ2-3,TRBV6-8,NA,14,TGTGCCAGCAGCCCGGAAGGTAGCACAGATACGCAGTATTTT,CASSPEGSTDTQYF
large,TRBJ2-1,TRBV11-3,NA,16,TGTGCCAGCAGCTTGGATGGGACGAACTCCTACAATGAGCAGTTCTTC,CASSLDGTNSYNEQFF
NA,TRBJ2-7,TRBV5-1,NA,15,TGCGCCAGCAGCCACTTACAGGGTTCAACCTACGAGCAGTACTTC,CASSHLQGSTYEQYF
few,TRBJ1-2,TRBV14,NA,13,TGTGCCAGCAGCCAAGCAGGGGTGCATGGCTACACCTTC,CASSQAGVHGYTF
NA,TRBJ2-7,TRBV29-1,NA,15,TGCAGCGTGTCCGCCGGGGGCGGGCGGGCCTACGAGCAGTACTTC,CSVSAGGGRAYEQYF
once,TRBJ1-1,TRBV18,NA,13,TGTGCCAGCTCACGCGAGACAGGTGAGATTGCTTTCTTT,CASSRETGEIAFF
few,TRBJ1-2,TRBV11-3,NA,14,TGTGCCAGCAGCTCCCTGACAAGTAACTATGGCTACACCTTC,CASSSLTSNYGYTF
NA,TRBJ1-1,TRBV1,NA,16,TGCGCCAGCAGCCATTCCTCCCTGATTGAGAACACTGAAGCTTTCTTT,CASSHSSLIENTEAFF
NA,TRBJ2-7,TRBV6-7,TRBD2,15,TGTGCCAGCGGGAAAGTAGCGGGGGACAATTACGAGCAGTACTTC,CASGKVAGDNYEQYF
NA,TRBJ2-3,TRBV11-3,TRBD1,15,TGTGCCAGCAGGGGGGGACAGGGACGCACAGATACGCAGTATTTT,CASRGGQGRTDTQYF
few,TRBJ1-2,TRBV6-1,NA,17,TGTGCCAGCAGTGAAGGCTTTTTATATGGAGGGAGCTATGGCTACACCTTC,CASSEGFLYGGSYGYTF
NA,TRBJ1-6,TRBV14,NA,13,TGTGCCAGCAGACCCGAGGGCTACTCACCCCTCCACTTT,CASRPEGYSPLHF
NA,TRBJ2-3,TRBV7-5,NA,16,TGTGCTAGCAGTCGCCGCGGGACAGTACGCACAGATACGCAGTATTTT,CASSRRGTVRTDTQYF
NA,TRBJ2-4,TRBV30,NA,13,TGTGCCTGGAGTGGAAACAGGGGGGGCATTCAGTACTTC,CAWSGNRGGIQYF
few,TRBJ2-1,TRBV28,TRBD2,15,TGTGCCAGCAGTTTCAGCGGGGGCACCAGGAATGAGCAGTTCTTC,CASSFSGGTRNEQFF
NA,TRBJ2-3,TRBV11-3,TRBD1,16,TGTGCCAGCAGCCCCAGGGGACAGGACCGGGCAGATACGCAGTATTTT,CASSPRGQDRADTQYF